This entry concerns a single T cell receptor beta chain. What it recognizes is unknown. This entry is derived from a study of T-cell reconstitution after alpha-beta-depleted transplantation in children. TCRbeta library construction was performed incorporating unique molecular identifiers. TCRdb re-called the PCR reads through MiXCR, storing one row per CDR3 protein. The sample consists of more than 400,000 distinct CDR3 sequences, over 10% of them appearing once. In germline, CDR1 is SGHTA, CDR2 FQGTGA. With 5 bases removed from V and 4 bases from J, the gap between germline ends came to 11 bases. The CDR3 consists of 13 residues. General study points: Two months or so post-transplant, alpha-beta T cells reportedly derived from several hundred expanded graft clones. High day-60 TCRbeta diversity in some patients came from surviving recipient T cells and thymic progenitors. Once a year had passed after transplant, T-cell counts and diversity came mostly from newly produced T cells.

The receptor's source is a female patient under 10 years old who had a stem cell transplant for aplastic anemia, so the T cells may come from the graft donor. The chain uses TRBV7-3 and TRBJ1-1, with D perhaps matching TRBD1 (5 bases). The sample here was PBMCs, mostly from graft donor cells, taken 180 days after TCRalphabeta/CD19-depleted stem cell transplant. The CDR3 sequence is CASSHGGGTEAFF. The DNA for the CDR3 is TGTGCCAGCAGCCACGGCGGGGGCACTGAAGCTTTCTTT. Looking up the rest from reference TRBV7-3 and TRBJ1-1 gives the full variable domain: GAGVSQTPSNKVTEKGKYVELRCDPISGHTALYWYRQSLGQGPEFLIYFQGTGAADDSGLPNDRFFAVRPEGSVSTLKIQRTERGDSAVYLCASSHGGGTEAFFGQGTRLTVV.